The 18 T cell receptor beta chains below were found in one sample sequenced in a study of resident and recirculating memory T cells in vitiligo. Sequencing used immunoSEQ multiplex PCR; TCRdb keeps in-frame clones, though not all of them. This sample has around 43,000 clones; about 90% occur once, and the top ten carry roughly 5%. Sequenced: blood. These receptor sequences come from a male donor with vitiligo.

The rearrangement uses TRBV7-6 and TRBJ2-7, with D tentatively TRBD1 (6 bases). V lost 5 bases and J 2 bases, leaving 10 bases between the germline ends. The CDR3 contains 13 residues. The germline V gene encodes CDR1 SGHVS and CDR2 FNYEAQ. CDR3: CASSRGQTYEQYF. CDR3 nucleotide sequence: TGTGCCAGCAGCCGAGGACAGACCTACGAGCAGTACTTC.

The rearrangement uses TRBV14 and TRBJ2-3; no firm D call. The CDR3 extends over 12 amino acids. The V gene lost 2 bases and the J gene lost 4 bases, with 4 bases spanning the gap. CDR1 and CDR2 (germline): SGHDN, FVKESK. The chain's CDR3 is CASSQSPDTQYF. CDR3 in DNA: TGTGCCAGCAGCCAATCTCCAGATACGCAGTATTTT.

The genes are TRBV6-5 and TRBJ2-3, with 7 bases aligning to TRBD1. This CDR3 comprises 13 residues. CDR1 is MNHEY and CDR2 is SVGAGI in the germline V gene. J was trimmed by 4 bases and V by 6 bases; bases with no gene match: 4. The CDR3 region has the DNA TGTGCCAGCAGGGATACAGGGGCAGATACGCAGTATTTT. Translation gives CASRDTGADTQYF.

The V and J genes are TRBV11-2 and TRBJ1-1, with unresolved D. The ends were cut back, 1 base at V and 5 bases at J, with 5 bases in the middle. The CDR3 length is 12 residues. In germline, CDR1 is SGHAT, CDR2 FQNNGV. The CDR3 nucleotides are TGTGCCAGCAGCTTAGGGGCGACTGAAGCTTTCTTT. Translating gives CASSLGATEAFF.

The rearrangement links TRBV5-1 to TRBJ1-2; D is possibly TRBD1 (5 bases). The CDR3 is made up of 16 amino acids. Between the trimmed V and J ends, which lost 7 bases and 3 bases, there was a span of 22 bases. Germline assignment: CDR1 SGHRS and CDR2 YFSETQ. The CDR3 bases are TGCGCCAGCGGAGACAGCATGGCAGTCCCCTACTATGGCTACACCTTC. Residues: CASGDSMAVPYYGYTF.

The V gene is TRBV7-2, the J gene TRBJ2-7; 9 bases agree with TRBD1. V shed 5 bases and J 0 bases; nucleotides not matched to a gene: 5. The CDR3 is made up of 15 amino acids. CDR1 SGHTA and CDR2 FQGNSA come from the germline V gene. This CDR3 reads CASSRDRASSYEQYF. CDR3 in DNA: TGTGCCAGCAGCAGGGACAGGGCGAGCTCCTACGAGCAGTACTTC.

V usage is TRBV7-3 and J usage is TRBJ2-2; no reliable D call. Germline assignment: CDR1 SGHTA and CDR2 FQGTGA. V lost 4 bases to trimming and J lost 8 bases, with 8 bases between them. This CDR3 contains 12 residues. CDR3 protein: CASSYLAGELFF. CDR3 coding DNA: TGTGCCAGCAGCTACCTTGCGGGGGAGCTGTTTTTT.

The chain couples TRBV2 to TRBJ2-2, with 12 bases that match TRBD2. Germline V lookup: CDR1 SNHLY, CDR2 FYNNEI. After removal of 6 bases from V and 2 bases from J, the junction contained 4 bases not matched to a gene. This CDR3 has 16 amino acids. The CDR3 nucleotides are TGTGCCAGCAGAGAACTAGCGGGGGGAAACACCGGGGAGCTGTTTTTT. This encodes CASRELAGGNTGELFF.

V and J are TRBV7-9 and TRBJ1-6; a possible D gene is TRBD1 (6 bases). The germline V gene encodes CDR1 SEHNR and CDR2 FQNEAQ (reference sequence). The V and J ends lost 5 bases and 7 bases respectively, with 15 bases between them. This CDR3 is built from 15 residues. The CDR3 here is CASSLTGQINSPLHF. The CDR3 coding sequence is TGTGCCAGCAGCCTCACGGGACAAATAAATTCACCCCTCCACTTT.

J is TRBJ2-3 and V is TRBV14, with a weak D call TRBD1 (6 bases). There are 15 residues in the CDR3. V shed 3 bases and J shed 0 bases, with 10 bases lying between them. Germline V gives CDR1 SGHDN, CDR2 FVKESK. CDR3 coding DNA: TGTGCCAGCAGCCAGTGGGGGCTGAGCACAGATACGCAGTATTTT. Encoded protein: CASSQWGLSTDTQYF.

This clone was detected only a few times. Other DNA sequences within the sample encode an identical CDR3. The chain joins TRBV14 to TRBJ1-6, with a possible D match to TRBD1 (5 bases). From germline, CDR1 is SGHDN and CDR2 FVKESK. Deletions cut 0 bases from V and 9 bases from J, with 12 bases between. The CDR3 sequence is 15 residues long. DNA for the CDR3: TGTGCCAGCAGCCAAGATCCGGCAGGGCGTTCACCCCTCCACTTT. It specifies CASSQDPAGRSPLHF.

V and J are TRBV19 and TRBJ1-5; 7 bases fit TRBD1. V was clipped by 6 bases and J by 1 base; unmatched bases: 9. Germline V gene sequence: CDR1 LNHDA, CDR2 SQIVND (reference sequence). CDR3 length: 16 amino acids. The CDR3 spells CASRLTGARSNQPQHF. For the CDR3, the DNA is TGTGCCAGTAGGCTCACAGGGGCGCGAAGCAATCAGCCCCAGCATTTT.

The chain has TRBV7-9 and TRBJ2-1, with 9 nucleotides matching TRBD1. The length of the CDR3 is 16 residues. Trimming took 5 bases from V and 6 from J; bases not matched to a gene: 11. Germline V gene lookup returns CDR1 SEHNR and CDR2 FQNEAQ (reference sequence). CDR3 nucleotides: TGTGCCAGCAGCCCCTCGGACAGGGGAGAGGCCAATGAGCAGTTCTTC. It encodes CASSPSDRGEANEQFF.

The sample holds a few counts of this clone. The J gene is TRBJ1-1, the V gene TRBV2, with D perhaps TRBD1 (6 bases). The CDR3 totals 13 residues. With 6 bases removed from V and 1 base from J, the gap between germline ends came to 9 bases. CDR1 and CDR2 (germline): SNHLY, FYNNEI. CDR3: CASSQQGNTEAFF. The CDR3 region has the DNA TGTGCCAGCAGCCAACAGGGGAACACTGAAGCTTTCTTT.

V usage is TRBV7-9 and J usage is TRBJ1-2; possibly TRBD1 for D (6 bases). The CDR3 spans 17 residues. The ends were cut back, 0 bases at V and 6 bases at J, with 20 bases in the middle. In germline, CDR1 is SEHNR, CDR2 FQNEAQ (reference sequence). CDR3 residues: CASSLANARRGGNGYTF. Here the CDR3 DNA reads TGTGCCAGCAGCTTAGCCAACGCAAGGAGGGGGGGTAATGGCTACACCTTC.

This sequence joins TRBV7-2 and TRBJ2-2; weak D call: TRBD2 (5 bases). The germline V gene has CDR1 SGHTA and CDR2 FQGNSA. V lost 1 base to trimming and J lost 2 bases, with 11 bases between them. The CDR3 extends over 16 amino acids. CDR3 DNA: TGTGCCAGCAGCTTAGTTGCGGGCTACAACACCGGGGAGCTGTTTTTT. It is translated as CASSLVAGYNTGELFF. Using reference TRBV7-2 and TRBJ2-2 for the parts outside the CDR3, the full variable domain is GAGVSQSPSNKVTEKGKDVELRCDPISGHTALYWYRQSLGQGLEFLIYFQGNSAPDKSGLPSDRFSAERTGGSVSTLTIQRTQQEDSAVYLCASSLVAGYNTGELFFGEGSRLTVL.

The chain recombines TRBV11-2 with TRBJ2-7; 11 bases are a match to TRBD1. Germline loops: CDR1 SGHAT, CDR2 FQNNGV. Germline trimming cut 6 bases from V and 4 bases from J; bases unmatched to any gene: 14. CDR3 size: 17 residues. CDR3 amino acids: CASSYRGVGTGGYEQYF. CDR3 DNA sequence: TGTGCCAGCAGTTATAGGGGGGTAGGGACAGGGGGGTACGAGCAGTACTTC.

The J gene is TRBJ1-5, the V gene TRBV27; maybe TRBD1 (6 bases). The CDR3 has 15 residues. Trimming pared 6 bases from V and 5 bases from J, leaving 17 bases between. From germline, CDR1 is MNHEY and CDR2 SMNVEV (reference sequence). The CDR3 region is CASSPGGGGHQPQHF. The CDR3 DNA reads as TGTGCCAGCAGCCCCGGGGGGGGCGGCCATCAGCCCCAGCATTTT.